Sequencing of this T cell receptor (beta chain) was carried out in a study of blood T cell repertoires in COVID-19. About the study: Samples came from the United States, Italy and Spain, spanning acute and convalescent COVID-19. The analysed material was cDNA or gDNA that came from T cells, B-cell-depleted T cells, or PBMCs.

In the authors' workflow: Amplifying reference gene primers gave estimates of nucleated cell counts. TCRdb keeps only in-frame clones here, not all; method: immunoSEQ multiplex PCR. D and trimming come from the DNA, and the V and J calls and clone size come from that table. The sample records about 130,000 clones, approximately 81% being singletons. Germline V gene sequence: CDR1 MDHEN, CDR2 SYDVKM. With 5 bases clipped from V and 6 bases from J, the junction kept 10 bases outside the gene matches. CDR3 length: 16 residues. The chain carries TRBV28 and TRBJ1-4; 9 nucleotides match TRBD1. The sequence derives from a woman aged 45-60 years with acute or convalescent COVID-19. Sequenced material: peripheral blood. This chain's CDR3 is CASSITGQGSDEKLFF. DNA of the CDR3: TGTGCCAGCAGTATAACCGGACAGGGGAGTGATGAAAAACTGTTTTTT.